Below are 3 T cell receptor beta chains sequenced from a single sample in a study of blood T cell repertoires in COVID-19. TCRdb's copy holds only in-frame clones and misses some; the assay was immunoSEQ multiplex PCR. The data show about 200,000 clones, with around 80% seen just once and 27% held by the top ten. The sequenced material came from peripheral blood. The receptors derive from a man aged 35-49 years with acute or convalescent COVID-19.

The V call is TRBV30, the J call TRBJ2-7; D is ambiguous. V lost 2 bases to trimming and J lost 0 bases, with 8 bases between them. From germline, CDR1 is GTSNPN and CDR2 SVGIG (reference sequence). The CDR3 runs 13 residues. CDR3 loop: CAWSSRSSYEQYF. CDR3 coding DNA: TGTGCCTGGAGTTCTAGGAGCTCCTACGAGCAGTACTTC.

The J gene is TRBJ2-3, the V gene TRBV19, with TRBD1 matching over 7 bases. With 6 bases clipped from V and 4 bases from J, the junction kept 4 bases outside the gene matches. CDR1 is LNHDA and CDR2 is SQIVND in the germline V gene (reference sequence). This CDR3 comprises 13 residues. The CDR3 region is CASRQGSADTQYF. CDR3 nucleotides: TGTGCCAGTAGACAGGGGTCCGCAGATACGCAGTATTTT.

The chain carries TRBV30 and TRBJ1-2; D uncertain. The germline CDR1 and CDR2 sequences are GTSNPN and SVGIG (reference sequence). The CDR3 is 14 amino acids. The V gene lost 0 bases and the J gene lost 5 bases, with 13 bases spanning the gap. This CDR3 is CAWSVAGTGYGYTF. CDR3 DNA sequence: TGTGCCTGGAGTGTGGCAGGCACTGGGTATGGCTACACCTTC.